The rows below give T cell receptor beta chains drawn from one sample of a study of blood T cell repertoires in COVID-19. Here immunoSEQ multiplex PCR was the method, and the copy in TCRdb shows in-frame clones only, minus some. The sample holds around 200,000 clones; around 75% are singletons and the top ten take roughly 5.6%. The specimen sequenced was peripheral blood. These TCRs come from a woman in her 40s with COVID-19, enrolled during active disease. Each CDR3 is given with its conserved first and last residue. Fields, in order: V gene, J gene, D gene, CDR3 protein, CDR3 DNA. D genes are given only for firm matches.

TRBV15,TRBJ1-3,.,CATSLPGRVSGNTIYF,TGTGCCACCAGCTTACCGGGGAGGGTCTCTGGAAACACCATATATTTT
TRBV2,TRBJ2-7,TRBD1,CASRPDRGNEQYF,TGTGCCAGCAGGCCGGACAGGGGGAACGAGCAGTACTTC
TRBV5-1,TRBJ2-5,.,CASSLGEGGETQYF,TGCGCCAGCAGCTTAGGCGAGGGCGGGGAGACCCAGTACTTC
TRBV5-6,TRBJ2-1,.,CASSLDGGSYNEQFF,TGTGCCAGCAGCTTGGACGGGGGTTCCTACAATGAGCAGTTCTTC
TRBV5-6,TRBJ1-3,.,CASSYGTPESTIYF,TGTGCCAGCAGCTACGGGACACCGGAGAGCACCATATATTTT
TRBV30,TRBJ2-4,TRBD1,CAWSTGTGGKNIQYF,TGTGCCTGGAGTACCGGGACAGGGGGCAAAAACATTCAGTACTTC
TRBV18,TRBJ1-1,.,CASSPRDTITEAFF,TGTGCCAGCTCACCCCGGGACACTATCACTGAAGCTTTCTTT
TRBV5-1,TRBJ1-4,.,CASRWASREKLFF,TGCGCCAGCAGATGGGCTTCCAGGGAAAAACTGTTTTTT
TRBV29-1,TRBJ2-7,.,CSVGGVYEQYF,TGCAGCGTGGGCGGAGTCTACGAGCAGTACTTC
TRBV6-6,TRBJ1-2,TRBD1,CASRFPQGNYGYTF,TGTGCCAGCAGGTTTCCACAGGGGAACTATGGCTACACCTTC
TRBV2,TRBJ2-7,TRBD2,CASSVPGGSYEQYF,TGTGCCAGCAGTGTCCCGGGGGGCTCCTACGAGCAGTACTTC
TRBV11-2,TRBJ2-5,.,CASSLEGVGRETQYF,TGTGCCAGCAGCTTAGAGGGAGTCGGTCGAGAGACCCAGTACTTC
TRBV11-2,TRBJ1-4,.,CASSLESGLREKLFF,TGTGCCAGCAGCTTAGAATCGGGGTTGCGTGAAAAACTGTTTTTT